This TCR beta chain originates from a study of T cells in women clearing cervical HPV infection. Assay used: immunoSEQ multiplex PCR; TCRdb lists only in-frame clones, some missing. Its listing shows under 45,000 clones. Study results and caveats: CIN3+ cases had significantly higher TCR repertoire richness than controls, but evenness did not differ. Effector/memory and HPV-specific T cells were not isolated, and association timing is unknown.

Trimming took 0 bases from V and 6 from J; bases not matched to a gene: 6. In germline, CDR1 is KGHSH, CDR2 LQKENI. The CDR3 contains 16 residues. A note on this clone: Antigen unknown. Sequencing ends 3 residues short of the CDR3 end; the germline J gene provides the rest.

The sequence came from a woman between 18 and 69 years old with a cervical HPV16 infection that either progressed to CIN3+ or cleared (not recorded which). Sequenced sample: blood buffy coat. This chain links TRBV18 with TRBJ2-1; 9 bases line up with TRBD2. CDR3: CASSPPATSGFNEQFF. CDR3 DNA, as far as it was read: TGTGCCAGCTCACCACCGGCGACTAGCGGATTCAATGAG.